The rows below give T cell receptor beta chains drawn from one sample of a study of neurological immune-mediated disorders. MiXCR, run by TCRdb on the 5' RACE reads, gives a single entry per CDR3 protein. The sample carries roughly 44,000 distinct CDR3 sequences, roughly 6% recorded once. The material sequenced was CD4+ T cells from blood. The origin of the receptors is a woman aged 40 to 55 in good health. Both conserved end residues are part of each CDR3. A D gene is named only where the DNA matches it firmly.

v_call	d_call	cdr3_length	cdr3_aa
TRBV5-1	NA	17	CASSPHGGGAANTEAFF
TRBV5-1	NA	18	CASSLAVWPSRGGTEAFF
TRBV5-1	TRBD2	14	CASSLDGRTDTQYF
TRBV28	NA	13	CASTRTGTDTQYF
TRBV7-2	NA	14	CASSFSSGTGELFF
TRBV5-1	NA	13	CASRPGLGETQYF
TRBV28	TRBD1	15	CASRSRQGGHYGYTF
TRBV20-1	NA	11	CSARDLGEQYF
TRBV7-6	TRBD1	16	CASSSSGAGGPGELFF
TRBV7-8	TRBD2	17	CASSPRRLAGVKETQYF
TRBV12-3/TRBV12-4	NA	13	CASSVVGSGELFF
TRBV29-1	TRBD2	14	CSVPGTSGRGEQFF
TRBV20-1	TRBD2	14	CSAGGGIGYNEQFF
TRBV5-1	NA	14	CASSLDGKGTEAFF
TRBV20-1	NA	14	CSAPLAVLSYEQYF
TRBV7-8	NA	14	CASSLVGSDYEQYF
TRBV5-6	NA	16	CASLGMFRMSADTQYF
TRBV28	TRBD2	14	CASVSSSGRLEQYF
TRBV12-3/TRBV12-4	TRBD1	14	CASSTGTGVYEQYF
TRBV24-1	TRBD1	16	CATSDSSGQGAYEQYF
TRBV5-1	TRBD2	15	CASSLDSGPYNEQFF
TRBV6-5	NA	17	CASSYNLGAGEADTQYF
TRBV5-1	NA	13	CASSAGQNTEAFF
TRBV5-1	NA	15	CASSYQQAGANVLTF
TRBV5-1	NA	15	CASSLGLAGRNIQYF
TRBV7-2	NA	13	CASSPGPEQTQYF
TRBV28	TRBD1	15	CASSTTGRNTGELFF
TRBV27	TRBD2	16	CASSSWTSGLQETQYF
TRBV5-1	NA	16	CASSLMGRQNTGELFF
TRBV5-1	NA	15	CASSDGEGGSYEQYF
TRBV20-1	NA	13	CSASKGIGGELFF
TRBV7-2	NA	15	CASSLGGTITDTQYF
TRBV28	NA	16	CASSFGGEAGANVLTF
TRBV24-1	NA	13	CATGYLAFDTQYF
TRBV5-1	TRBD2	14	CASSYQTSKNEQFF
TRBV11-2	NA	14	CASSPGSVADTQYF
TRBV20-1	NA	14	CSAAQDVSYNEQFF
TRBV5-1	NA	15	CASSVEQGVAGTQYF
TRBV6-5	NA	15	CASSRQSARDNEQFF
TRBV5-1	NA	14	CASSNGTGKNIQYF
TRBV20-1	TRBD2	14	CSARSGGNTGELFF
TRBV5-6	NA	14	CASSSLRRQTEAFF
TRBV12-3/TRBV12-4	TRBD2	16	CASSRGLAGVVGEQFF
TRBV5-1	NA	20	CASSPLSTRLSGVSYNEQFF
TRBV5-1	NA	14	CASSPTGADAPLHF